One sample yielded the 20 T cell receptor beta chains listed below, sequenced in a study of regulatory T cells in long-lasting Graves disease. Noted time point: newly diagnosed GD, antithyroid drugs for less than 3 months. PBMC RNA served as the TCR library source. The authors built TCR beta libraries using iRepertoire HTBI primers and Arm-PCR of CDR3 regions. TCRdb reprocessed the multiplex PCR reads with MiXCR, giving one entry per CDR3 protein. The sample shows about 400,000 distinct CDR3 sequences, approximately 16% of them seen only once. These data were also filed under a second study, of T cells in Graves' hyperthyroidism and ophthalmopathy.

Sequenced material: peripheral blood mononuclear cells (PBMCs), taken at new diagnosis, from a patient treated with antithyroid drugs. The receptors shown here come from a woman aged 40 to 50 with Graves disease.

This clonotype was counted at least ten times. The chain is built from TRBV11-1 and TRBJ2-2; 10 nucleotides agree with TRBD2. In germline, CDR1 is SGHAT, CDR2 FQDESV (reference sequence). This CDR3 has 15 amino acids. With 2 bases clipped from V and 6 bases from J, the junction kept 3 bases outside the gene matches. The CDR3 spells CASSLTSGMAGELFF. The CDR3 nucleotides read TGTGCCAGCAGCTTAACTAGCGGGATGGCCGGGGAGCTGTTTTTT.

The V and J genes are TRBV2 and TRBJ2-1; TRBD2 is a possible D gene (6 bases). The CDR3 extends over 14 amino acids. The ends were cut back, 7 bases at V and 3 bases at J, with 13 bases in the middle. The germline V gene encodes CDR1 SNHLY and CDR2 FYNNEI. CDR3 in DNA: TGTGCCAGCACCCTGGGAGGTCTCTACAATGAGCAGTTCTTC. Protein sequence: CASTLGGLYNEQFF.

This clonotype was counted many times. The chain joins TRBV7-9 to TRBJ1-2; D is ambiguous. Germline CDR1 reads SEHNR; CDR2 reads FQNEAQ (reference sequence). Trimming removed 0 bases at V and 8 bases at J, with 16 bases between. CDR3 length: 15 residues. CDR3 sequence: CASSLAELLIGGYTF. CDR3 nucleotide sequence: TGTGCCAGCAGCTTAGCTGAGCTACTAATTGGGGGCTACACCTTC.

Regarding this clonotype: Given a much more abundant clone one base away, this may be a read error. This sequence joins TRBV28 and TRBJ2-5; D is possibly TRBD1 (6 bases). V dropped 2 bases and J dropped 4 bases, with 11 bases sitting between them. This CDR3 has 14 amino acids. Per the germline V gene, CDR1 is MDHEN and CDR2 is SYDVKM. The DNA for the CDR3 is TGTGCCAGCAGTTTAGAGGGGGACGGAGAGACCCAGTACTTC. This gives the protein CASSLEGDGETQYF. Filled out from reference TRBV28 and TRBJ2-5, the complete variable domain reads DVKVTQSSRYLVKRTGEKVFLECVQDMDHENMFWYRQDPGLGLRLIYFSYDVKMKEKGDIPEGYSVSREKKERFSLILESASTNQTSMYLCASSLEGDGETQYFGPGTRLLVL.

This clonotype was observed many times. The rearrangement uses TRBV7-2 and TRBJ2-3; D gene ambiguous. Trimming removed 2 bases from V and 5 bases from J, with 8 bases in between. From germline, CDR1 is SGHTA and CDR2 FQGNSA. This CDR3 is built from 13 residues. The DNA for the CDR3 is TGTGCCAGCAGCTTATGGGATCGAGATACGCAGTATTTT. Protein product: CASSLWDRDTQYF.

This clonotype showed up many times. This chain connects TRBV28 to TRBJ2-5, with 9 positions matching TRBD1. Germline trimming cut 5 bases from V and 4 bases from J; bases unmatched to any gene: 5. CDR3 size: 14 residues. Germline assignment: CDR1 MDHEN and CDR2 SYDVKM. CDR3 nucleotides: TGTGCCAGCAGTCAGGGACAGGGCAGAGAGACCCAGTACTTC. This codes for CASSQGQGRETQYF.

The rearrangement joins TRBV3-1 to TRBJ2-1; 10 bases match TRBD2. V lost 2 bases to trimming and J lost 0 bases; unmatched junction nucleotides: 10. The CDR3 totals 19 residues. The germline gives CDR1 LGHDT, CDR2 YNNKEL (reference sequence). CDR3 nucleotide sequence: TGTGCCAGCAGCCAAACAGCGGGAGGGCCGTTGAGCTCCTACAATGAGCAGTTCTTC. Translating gives CASSQTAGGPLSSYNEQFF.

The chain uses TRBV30 and TRBJ1-6; D gene uncertain. The CDR3 loop spans 13 amino acids. V lost 4 bases and J 7 bases, leaving 11 bases between the germline ends. Germline loops: CDR1 GTSNPN, CDR2 SVGIG (reference sequence). CDR3 in DNA: TGTGCCTGGACTATTTCCCAGAATTCACCCCTCCACTTT. This sequence encodes CAWTISQNSPLHF.

This clonotype has ten or more counts. The chain employs TRBV6-2 or TRBV6-3 and TRBJ2-1, with 9 bases that match TRBD2. CDR1 is MNHEY and CDR2 is SVGEGT in the germline V gene. The junction had 6 bases not matched to a gene; V was cut back by 0 bases and J by 3 bases. The CDR3 contains 17 residues. The CDR3 bases are TGTGCCAGCAGTTACTCTGTAGCGGGAGATCTCTACAATGAGCAGTTCTTC. Its translation is CASSYSVAGDLYNEQFF.

J is TRBJ1-1 and V is TRBV30; TRBD1 matches 7 bases. V gave up 6 bases and J gave up 7 bases; unmatched junction bases: 17. The V gene's germline CDR1 is GTSNPN and CDR2 SVGIG (reference sequence). The CDR3 has 15 amino acids. The CDR3 region is CACYLVGGRKGEAFF. In DNA form, the CDR3 reads TGTGCCTGCTATCTTGTAGGGGGCAGGAAGGGTGAAGCTTTCTTT. Combining the CDR3 with reference TRBV30 and TRBJ1-1 gives the whole variable domain SQTIHQWPATLVQPVGSPLSLECTVEGTSNPNLYWYRQAAGRGLQLLFYSVGIGQISSEVPQNLSASRPQDRQFILSSKKLLLSDSGFYLCACYLVGGRKGEAFFGQGTRLTVV.

This clonotype was seen a few times. CDR3 coding DNA: TGCGCCAGCAGCTTGGGGGGGACTAGCGGGAGAGGTAATGAGCAGTTCTTC. Translated: CASSLGGTSGRGNEQFF. The chain uses TRBV5-1 and TRBJ2-1; 14 bases line up with TRBD2. The CDR3 consists of 17 residues. The trim removed 0 bases at V and 7 bases at J, leaving 6 bases unmatched. Germline V gene lookup returns CDR1 SGHRS and CDR2 YFSETQ.

In its sample, this clonotype was seen many times. This chain joins TRBV20-1 and TRBJ2-3; 8 positions match TRBD2. This CDR3 region has 14 residues. Germline CDR1 reads DFQATT; CDR2 reads SNEGSKA (reference sequence). Trimming at V came to 4 bases and at J to 1 base, leaving 4 bases not matched to a gene. CDR3 region: CSAIRGGGTDTQYF. The DNA for the CDR3 is TGCAGTGCTATCCGGGGGGGAGGCACAGATACGCAGTATTTT.

This clonotype was detected ten times or more. The CDR3 nucleotides read TGTGCTAGTGGTTCAGGGGGCCCCACTGAAGCTTTCTTT. Translated, it gives CASGSGGPTEAFF. The chain uses TRBV12-5 and TRBJ1-1; 8 bases match TRBD1. Germline loops: CDR1 LGHNT, CDR2 FRNRAP. The CDR3 is made up of 13 amino acids. Trimming removed 4 bases from V and 4 bases from J; junction bases left unmatched: 2. Complete variable domain (other parts from reference TRBV12-5 and TRBJ1-1): DARVTQTPRHKVTEMGQEVTMRCQPILGHNTVFWYRQTMMQGLELLAYFRNRAPLDDSGMPKDRFSAEMPDATLATLKIQPSEPRDSAVYFCASGSGGPTEAFFGQGTRLTVV.

This clonotype was seen ten or more times. The chain joins TRBV27 to TRBJ1-2; 10 bases agree with TRBD1. Unmatched junction bases numbered 9, after V lost 6 bases and J lost 8 bases. Germline lookup yields CDR1 MNHEY and CDR2 SMNVEV (reference sequence). CDR3 size: 14 residues. CDR3 in amino acids: CASRRGTGVGGYTF. The DNA for the CDR3 is TGTGCCAGCAGAAGGGGGACAGGGGTGGGAGGCTACACCTTC.

This clonotype was observed a few times. The rearrangement uses TRBV30 and TRBJ2-7; the D gene is possibly TRBD1 (5 bases). Trimming pared 1 base from V and 2 bases from J, leaving 15 bases between. CDR3 length equals 15 residues. Per germline, CDR1 GTSNPN and CDR2 SVGIG (reference sequence). The CDR3 sequence is CAWSDPRQGPYEQYF. CDR3 sequence (DNA): TGTGCCTGGAGTGACCCCCGGCAGGGTCCCTACGAGCAGTACTTC.

This clonotype was detected only a few times. This may be a read error: a much more frequent sequence differs by one nucleotide. The conserved final phenylalanine or tryptophan is absent from the CDR3, which likely points to a read error. The rearrangement uses TRBV11-2 and TRBJ2-5, with 12 nucleotides matching TRBD2. CDR1 is SGHAT, CDR2 FQNNGV, per germline. The CDR3 is 15 amino acids. Trimming took 3 bases from V and 9 from J; bases not matched to a gene: 8. Here the CDR3 DNA reads TGTGCCAGCAGCTTCCCTAGCGGGAGGGACTCAGCCCAGTACTCC. Protein sequence: CASSFPSGRDSAQYS.

There are many counts of this clonotype. The rearrangement joins TRBV2 to TRBJ2-1; 8 bases align to TRBD1. Trimming cost V 6 bases and J 2 bases; bases outside gene matches: 6. The CDR3 contains 15 residues. Germline values: CDR1 SNHLY, CDR2 FYNNEI. CDR3 residues: CASSLDRGPYNEQFF. CDR3 DNA: TGTGCCAGCAGCTTAGACAGGGGCCCCTACAATGAGCAGTTCTTC.

This chain joins TRBV19 and TRBJ1-5; no firm D call. Per germline, CDR1 LNHDA and CDR2 SQIVND (reference sequence). Trimming took 1 base from V and 3 from J, leaving 13 bases between them. The CDR3 sequence is 16 residues long. For the CDR3, the DNA is TGTGCCAGTAGTATAGTTGTCTACGGCATCAATCAGCCCCAGCATTTT. It translates to CASSIVVYGINQPQHF.

This clonotype came up a few times. The rearrangement joins TRBV7-9 to TRBJ2-1; 8 positions match TRBD2. Germline V gives CDR1 SEHNR, CDR2 FQNEAQ (reference sequence). There are 16 residues in the CDR3. V shed 1 base, J shed 8 bases, and the junction held 10 bases outside the gene matches. CDR3 bases: TGTGCCAGCAGCTTAGACGGGACTAGTTCACGGTATGAGCAGTTCTTC. Encoded protein: CASSLDGTSSRYEQFF.

This clonotype was seen repeatedly, ten times or more. V gene TRBV29-1 combines with J gene TRBJ2-1, with D possibly being TRBD2 (7 bases). V shed 6 bases and J shed 4 bases, with 16 bases lying between them. The CDR3 has 14 residues. Germline V gene sequence: CDR1 SQVTM, CDR2 ANQGSEA. For the CDR3, the DNA is TGCAGCGTAACCCGCGGGGGCAGGTACAATGAGCAGTTCTTC. It codes for CSVTRGGRYNEQFF.